These T cell receptor beta chains were read from a single sample in a study of shared clonotypes between healthy human individuals. The repertoire was sequenced with immunoSEQ multiplex PCR; TCRdb's copy has only in-frame clones and lacks some. The sample includes over 1.4 million clones, over 95% seen only once; the top ten take approximately 1.2%. Sequencing was carried out using naive CD4+ T cells sorted from blood. The receptor set was obtained from a man younger than 45 in good health. CDR3s leave out the opening cysteine and the closing phenylalanine or tryptophan. D genes are given only for firm matches.

d_gene	v_gene	j_gene	CDR3aa
.	TRBV19	TRBJ1-5	ASSIDHTVNQPQH
TRBD2	TRBV10-3	TRBJ2-3	AISFGASGSIGTDTQY
.	TRBV7-2	TRBJ2-4	ASSLARVGQNIQY
.	TRBV16	TRBJ1-5	ASSSTGNSNQPQH
.	TRBV5-1	TRBJ1-4	ASSLFMGARGNEKLF
.	TRBV10-3	TRBJ2-7	AISEGEYYEQY
.	TRBV5-1	TRBJ2-1	ASSRDIEQF
TRBD1	TRBV28	TRBJ1-5	ASSLEDRVNQPQH
TRBD2	TRBV7-2	TRBJ2-1	ASSFPGTSVNEQF
.	TRBV5-1	TRBJ2-7	ASSLGEGGYEQY
TRBD1	TRBV7-2	TRBJ2-7	ASATRTGGGEQY
TRBD2	TRBV18	TRBJ2-7	ASSALAYEQY
.	TRBV28	TRBJ1-2	ASRPGVIGYT
.	TRBV5-1	TRBJ2-7	ASSKGVYEQY
.	TRBV6-1	TRBJ1-2	ASRAIGWFGYT
.	TRBV5-4	TRBJ1-5	ASSLGTGAQH
.	TRBV9	TRBJ2-3	ASSVDHVSTDTQY
TRBD2	TRBV2	TRBJ2-2	ASTRTSTGELF
TRBD1	TRBV2	TRBJ1-1	ASSQEGGSEAF
.	TRBV7-9	TRBJ2-2	ASSLNLQGDTGELF
TRBD2	TRBV14	TRBJ2-1	ASSQQHLAGGPDEQF
TRBD1	TRBV5-1	TRBJ1-4	ASSLEGTGSEKLF